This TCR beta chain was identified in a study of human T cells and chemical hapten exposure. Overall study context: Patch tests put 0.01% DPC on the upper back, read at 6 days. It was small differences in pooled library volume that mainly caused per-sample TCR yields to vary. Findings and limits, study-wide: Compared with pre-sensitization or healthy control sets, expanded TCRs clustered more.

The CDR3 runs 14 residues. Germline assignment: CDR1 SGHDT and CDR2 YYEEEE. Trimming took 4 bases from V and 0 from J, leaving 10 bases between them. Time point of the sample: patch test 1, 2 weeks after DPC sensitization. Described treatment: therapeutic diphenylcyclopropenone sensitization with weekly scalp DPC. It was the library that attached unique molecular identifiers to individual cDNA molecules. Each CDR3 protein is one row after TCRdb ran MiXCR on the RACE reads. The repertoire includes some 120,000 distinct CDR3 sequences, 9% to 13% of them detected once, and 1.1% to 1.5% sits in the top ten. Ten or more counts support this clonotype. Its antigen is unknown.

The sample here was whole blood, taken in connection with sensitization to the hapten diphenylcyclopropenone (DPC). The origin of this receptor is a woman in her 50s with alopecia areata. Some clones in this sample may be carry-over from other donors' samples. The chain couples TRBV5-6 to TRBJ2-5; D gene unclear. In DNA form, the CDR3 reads TGTGCCAGCAGCCCACCGGCGTACCAAGAGACCCAGTACTTC. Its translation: CASSPPAYQETQYF.